The present T cell receptor beta chain was sequenced within a study of cytomegalovirus exposure and HLA in healthy donors. CDR1 MDHEN and CDR2 SYDVKM come from the germline V gene. CDR3 length: 13 residues. V was cut by 7 bases and J by 3 bases, with 10 bases left in between. This PCR relied on a set of 60 Vbeta primers and 13 Jbeta primers. The assay was immunoSEQ multiplex PCR, and TCRdb's table has in-frame clones only and misses some. The table records 150,000 to 200,000 clones, roughly 79% of them present only once. The sample consisted of PBMCs. The sequence came from a woman aged 50 to 60 in good health and CMV-seronegative. V and J are TRBV28 and TRBJ1-5; no definite D call. For the CDR3, the DNA is TGTGCCAGCACTTGGGCCCCCAATCAGCCCCAGCATTTT. Translation gives CASTWAPNQPQHF.